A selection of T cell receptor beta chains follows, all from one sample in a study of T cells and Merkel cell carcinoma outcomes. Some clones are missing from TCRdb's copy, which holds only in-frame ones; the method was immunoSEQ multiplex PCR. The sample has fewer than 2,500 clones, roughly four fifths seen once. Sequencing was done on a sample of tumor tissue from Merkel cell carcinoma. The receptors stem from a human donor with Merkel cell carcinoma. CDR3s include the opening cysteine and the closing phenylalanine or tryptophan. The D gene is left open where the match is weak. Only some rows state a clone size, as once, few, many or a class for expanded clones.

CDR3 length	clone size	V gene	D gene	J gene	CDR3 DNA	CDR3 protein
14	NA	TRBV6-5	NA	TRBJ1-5	TGTGCCAGCAGTTTTTGGGGGGAGAATCAGCCCCAGCATTTT	CASSFWGENQPQHF
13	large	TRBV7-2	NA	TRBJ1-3	TGTGCCAGCAGCCGCTGGTCTCTGGACACCATATATTTT	CASSRWSLDTIYF
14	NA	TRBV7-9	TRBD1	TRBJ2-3	TGTGCCAACAGACGGGGACAGCGAGGAGATACGCAGTATTTT	CANRRGQRGDTQYF
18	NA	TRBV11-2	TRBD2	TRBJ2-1	TGTGCCAGCAGCTTCGTAGCGGGAGGGCCAAGGGGTTACAATGAGCAGTTCTTC	CASSFVAGGPRGYNEQFF
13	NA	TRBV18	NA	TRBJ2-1	TGTGCCAGCTCACCAGAGGGCAGTAATGAGCAGTTCTTC	CASSPEGSNEQFF
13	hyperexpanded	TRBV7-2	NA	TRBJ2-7	TGTGCCAGCAGCCCCCTGAGCTCCTACGAGCAGTACTTC	CASSPLSSYEQYF
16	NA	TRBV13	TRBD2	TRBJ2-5	TGTGCCAGCAGCTATCTAGCGGGGGAGTACCAAGAGACCCAGTACTTC	CASSYLAGEYQETQYF
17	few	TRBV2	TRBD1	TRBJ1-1	TGTGCCAGCACCCCCGCGACAGGGCGCCGAGTGGGTCCTGAAGCTTTCTTT	CASTPATGRRVGPEAFF
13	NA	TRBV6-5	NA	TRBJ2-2	TGTGCCAGCAGTTACTCAGGGTCCGGGGAGCTGTTTTTT	CASSYSGSGELFF
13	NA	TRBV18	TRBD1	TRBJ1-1	TGTGCCAGCTCATCCGGACAGGGAAAGGGCGCTTTCTTT	CASSSGQGKGAFF
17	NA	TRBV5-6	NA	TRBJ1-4	TGTGCCAGCAGCTTGGGGTTTTACGGGACAATTAATGAAAAACTGTTTTTT	CASSLGFYGTINEKLFF
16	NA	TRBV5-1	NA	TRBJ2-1	TGCGCCAGCAGGCGCACGGAACAGCGATCCTACAATGAGCAGTTCTTC	CASRRTEQRSYNEQFF
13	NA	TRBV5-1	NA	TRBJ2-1	TGCGCCAGCAGCTTGACATCTCTAGCGGAGCAGTTCTTC	CASSLTSLAEQFF
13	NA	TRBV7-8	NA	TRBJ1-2	TGTGCCAGCAGCTTAGAGGGCAACTATGGCTACACCTTC	CASSLEGNYGYTF
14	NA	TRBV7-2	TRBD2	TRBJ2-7	TGTGCCAGCAGTTCCGGGAGCGGGACCTACGAGCAGTACTTC	CASSSGSGTYEQYF
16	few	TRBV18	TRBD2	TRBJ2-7	TGTGCCAGCTCACCACCGGGAGGGGCTGCCCCCTCCGAGCAGTACTTC	CASSPPGGAAPSEQYF
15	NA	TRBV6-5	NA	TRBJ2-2	TGTGCCAGCAGAGCAGGGGCGACCTTCGCCGGGGAGCTGTTTTTT	CASRAGATFAGELFF
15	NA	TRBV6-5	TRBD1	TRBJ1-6	TGTGCCAGCAGTTACGCACAGGGGATGTGGGCACCCCTCCACTTT	CASSYAQGMWAPLHF
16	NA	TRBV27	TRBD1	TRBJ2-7	TGTGCCAGCAGTTTATCGGGGACAGGGGGGTTTGGGGAGCAGTACTTC	CASSLSGTGGFGEQYF
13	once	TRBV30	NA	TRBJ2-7	TGTGCCTGGAGTGTACGACTCTCTTACGAGCAGTACTTC	CAWSVRLSYEQYF
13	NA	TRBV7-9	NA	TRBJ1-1	TGTGCCAGCAGCCTAACCGGGAACACTGAAGCTTTCTTT	CASSLTGNTEAFF
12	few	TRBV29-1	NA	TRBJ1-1	TGCAGCGGAGGACTGATGAACACTGAAGCTTTCTTT	CSGGLMNTEAFF
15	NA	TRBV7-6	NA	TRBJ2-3	TGTGCCAGCAGCTTAACTCGACAGAGCACAGATACGCAGTATTTT	CASSLTRQSTDTQYF
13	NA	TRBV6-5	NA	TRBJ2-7	TGTGCCAGCAGTCAAAGGGACGGGTACGAGCAGTATTTC	CASSQRDGYEQYF
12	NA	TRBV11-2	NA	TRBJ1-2	TGTGCCAGCAGCTTTGGACTCTATGGCTACACCTTC	CASSFGLYGYTF
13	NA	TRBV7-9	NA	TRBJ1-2	TGTGCCAGCAGCTTTGAGGAGGCCCATGGCTACACCTTC	CASSFEEAHGYTF
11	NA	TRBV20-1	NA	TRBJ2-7	TGCAGTAGCAGGGATGACTACGAGCAGTACTTC	CSSRDDYEQYF
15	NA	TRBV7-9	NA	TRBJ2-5	TGTGCCAGCAGTCAACGGCAGGGGGGCTTGGAGACCCAGTACTTC	CASSQRQGGLETQYF
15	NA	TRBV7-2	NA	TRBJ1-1	TGTGCCAGCAGCTTAGCAGCGGACAAGAACACTGAAGCTTTCTTT	CASSLAADKNTEAFF
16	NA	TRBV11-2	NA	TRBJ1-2	TGTGCCAGCAGCCCCGCCGGGACACGGTCTAACTATGGCTACACCTTC	CASSPAGTRSNYGYTF
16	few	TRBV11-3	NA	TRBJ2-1	TGTGCCAGCAGCTTAGGTTTGTGGGCCGAGTCTAGTGAGCAGTTCTTC	CASSLGLWAESSEQFF
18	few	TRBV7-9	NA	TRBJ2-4	TGTGCCAGCAGCCCCCCTACGGGACGGGGGCTAGCCAAAAACATTCAGTACTTC	CASSPPTGRGLAKNIQYF
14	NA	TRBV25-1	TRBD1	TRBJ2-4	TGTGCCAGCAGTGGGACAGGGGGCATGAACATTCAGTACTTC	CASSGTGGMNIQYF
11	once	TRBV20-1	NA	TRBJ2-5	TGCAGTGTCGCCCTCCAAGAGACCCAGTACTTC	CSVALQETQYF
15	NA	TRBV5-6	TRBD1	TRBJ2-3	TGTGCCAGCAGCCTGACAGGGGGCATCAGAGATACGCAGTATTTT	CASSLTGGIRDTQYF
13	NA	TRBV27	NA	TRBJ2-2	TGTGCCAGCGGTGGGAGACGGACCGGGGAGCTGTTTTTT	CASGGRRTGELFF
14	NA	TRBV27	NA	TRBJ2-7	TGTGCCAGCAGTGATGGGACTCTCAACAACGAGCAGTACTTC	CASSDGTLNNEQYF
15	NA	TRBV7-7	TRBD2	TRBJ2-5	TGTGCCAGCAGTCTAGCGGGGGCTCCGGGGGAGACCCAGTACTTC	CASSLAGAPGETQYF
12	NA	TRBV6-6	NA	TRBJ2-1	TGTGCCAGCAGTTACACGGGCAATGAGCAGTTCTTC	CASSYTGNEQFF
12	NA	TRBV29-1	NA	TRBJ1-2	TGCAGCGTTGAGAGGGGAGATAGTGGCTACACCTTC	CSVERGDSGYTF
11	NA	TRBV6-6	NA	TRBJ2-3	TGTGCCAGCAGCAGAGGAGATACGCAGTATTTT	CASSRGDTQYF
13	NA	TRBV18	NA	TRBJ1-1	TGTGCCAGCTCACCACCCGCCAGGACTGAAGCTTTCTTT	CASSPPARTEAFF
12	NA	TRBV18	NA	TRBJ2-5	TGTGCCAGCTCACCACTGAGGGAGACCCAGTACTTC	CASSPLRETQYF
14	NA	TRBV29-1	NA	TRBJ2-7	TGCAGCGTTGAAGAGGAGCAAGGAGACTACGAGCAGTACTTC	CSVEEEQGDYEQYF
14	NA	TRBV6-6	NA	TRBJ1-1	TGTGCCAGCAGCGCCACCAGGGCGGTCACTGAAGCTTTCTTT	CASSATRAVTEAFF
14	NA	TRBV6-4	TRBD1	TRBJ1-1	TGTGCCAGCAGTGACTCGGACAGGGCCACTGAAGCTTTCTTT	CASSDSDRATEAFF
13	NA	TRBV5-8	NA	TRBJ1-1	TGTGCCAGCAGCTTGGCAGGGTACACTGAAGCTTTCTTT	CASSLAGYTEAFF
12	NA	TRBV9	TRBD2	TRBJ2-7	TGTGCCAGCAGCCCCGGGAGGACAGAGCAGTACTTC	CASSPGRTEQYF
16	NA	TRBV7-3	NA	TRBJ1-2	TGTGCCAGCAGCTTACGTTCGGGGGCGCTTAACTATGGCTACACCTTC	CASSLRSGALNYGYTF
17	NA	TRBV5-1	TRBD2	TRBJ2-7	TGCGCCAGCAGCTTGAGACTCTCCAGCGGGATCTCCTACGAGCAGTACTTC	CASSLRLSSGISYEQYF
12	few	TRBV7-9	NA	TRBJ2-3	TGTGCCAGCAGCCCCGACACAGATACGCAGTATTTT	CASSPDTDTQYF
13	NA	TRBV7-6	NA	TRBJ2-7	TGTGCCAGCAGCCCCCTGGGGGGCTACGAGCAGTACTTC	CASSPLGGYEQYF